The entry below gives a single TCR beta chain sequence along with its context. Its antigen remains unidentified. The sample carries other DNA sequences with the same CDR3. The data were obtained in a study of shared clonotypes between healthy human individuals. Study in general: The cohort had two women and a few men, ages 18 to 49.

Deep-level settings were used for running the assay. Clones were sequenced by immunoSEQ multiplex PCR, and TCRdb holds only the in-frame ones, with some missing. The profile covers millions of clones, with just over 90% appearing a single time and around 0.14% taken by the ten largest. Whole-study findings and limits: Collection of samples was limited to blood; tissue repertoires likely differ. Larger estimated richness was generally recorded for naive subsets relative to memory subsets.

This TCR was sampled from a man younger than 35 in good health. Sequenced: naive CD4+ T cells sorted from blood. Documented subset: CD45RA+ positively selected.

This CDR3 reads CASSAGTGNYEQYF. CDR3 sequence (DNA): TGTGCCAGCAGCGCTGGGACAGGGAACTACGAGCAGTACTTC. The chain combines TRBV9 with TRBJ2-7, with 9 nucleotides matching TRBD1. The CDR3 contains 14 residues. Germline CDR1 is SGDLS and CDR2 is YYNGEE. V dropped 3 bases and J dropped 3; count of bases not matched to a gene: 4. Complete variable domain (other parts from reference TRBV9 and TRBJ2-7): DSGVTQTPKHLITATGQRVTLRCSPRSGDLSVYWYQQSLDQGLQFLIQYYNGEERAKGNILERFSAQQFPDLHSELNLSSLELGDSALYFCASSAGTGNYEQYFGPGTRLTVT.